These T cell receptor beta chains were read from a single sample in a study of blood T cell repertoires in COVID-19. TCRdb's copy holds only in-frame clones and misses some; the assay was immunoSEQ multiplex PCR. The table shows hundreds of thousands of clones, with over 65% occurring only once. What was sequenced was PBMCs or T cells enriched from blood (not recorded which). Every receptor here comes from a woman in her fifties or sixties who had recovered from COVID-19. Each CDR3 is given with its conserved first and last residue. A D gene is named only where the DNA matches it firmly. For some rows the clone size is stated as once, few or many, or as a class when expanded; others skip it.

J gene: TRBJ2-1; V gene: TRBV11-1; D gene: TRBD2; clone size: .; CDR3 protein: CASSLATSGGPGDEQFF; CDR3 DNA: TGTGCCAGCAGCTTAGCGACTAGCGGGGGGCCGGGAGATGAGCAGTTCTTC
J gene: TRBJ2-7; V gene: TRBV19; D gene: .; clone size: few; CDR3 protein: CASSLQAWLNEQYF; CDR3 DNA: TGTGCCAGTAGTTTACAGGCTTGGTTGAACGAGCAGTACTTC
J gene: TRBJ2-1; V gene: TRBV11-1; D gene: TRBD1; clone size: .; CDR3 protein: CASSLGQGGLGNEQFF; CDR3 DNA: TGTGCCAGCAGCTTAGGACAGGGGGGGTTGGGGAATGAGCAGTTCTTC
J gene: TRBJ2-1; V gene: TRBV18; D gene: TRBD1; clone size: .; CDR3 protein: CASSTDRGMRNEQFF; CDR3 DNA: TGTGCCAGCTCGACCGACAGGGGAATGCGGAATGAGCAGTTCTTC
J gene: TRBJ2-3; V gene: TRBV9; D gene: TRBD2; clone size: .; CDR3 protein: CASSVARGAFQGTQYF; CDR3 DNA: TGTGCCAGCAGCGTAGCGCGGGGGGCGTTCCAGGGCACGCAGTATTTT
J gene: TRBJ1-2; V gene: TRBV3-1/TRBV3-2; D gene: TRBD1; clone size: .; CDR3 protein: CASSMEQGIRGYTF; CDR3 DNA: TGTGCCAGCAGCATGGAACAGGGGATAAGGGGCTACACCTTC
J gene: TRBJ1-1; V gene: TRBV27; D gene: TRBD1; clone size: few; CDR3 protein: CASSFRTGESTEAFF; CDR3 DNA: TGTGCCAGCAGTTTCAGGACAGGGGAGTCTACTGAAGCTTTCTTT
J gene: TRBJ2-3; V gene: TRBV19; D gene: TRBD1; clone size: once; CDR3 protein: CASSITGVQVADTQYF; CDR3 DNA: TGTGCCAGTAGTATCACAGGGGTCCAAGTTGCAGATACGCAGTATTTT
J gene: TRBJ1-4; V gene: TRBV14; D gene: TRBD1; clone size: .; CDR3 protein: CASSPHRGPPEKLFF; CDR3 DNA: TGTGCCAGCAGCCCTCACAGGGGGCCCCCTGAAAAACTGTTTTTT
J gene: TRBJ1-5; V gene: TRBV4-3; D gene: .; clone size: .; CDR3 protein: CASSQDGHQPQHF; CDR3 DNA: TGCGCCAGCAGCCAAGATGGCCATCAGCCCCAGCATTTT
J gene: TRBJ1-4; V gene: TRBV15; D gene: .; clone size: .; CDR3 protein: CATSRVGSNEKLFF; CDR3 DNA: TGTGCCACCAGCAGAGTCGGGAGTAATGAAAAACTGTTTTTT
J gene: TRBJ2-7; V gene: TRBV6-5; D gene: TRBD1; clone size: .; CDR3 protein: CASSYSTGMSSYEQYF; CDR3 DNA: TGTGCCAGCAGTTACTCGACAGGGATGAGCTCCTACGAGCAGTACTTC
J gene: TRBJ1-5; V gene: TRBV6-1; D gene: .; clone size: .; CDR3 protein: CASSDRFGSNQPQHF; CDR3 DNA: TGTGCCAGCAGTGACAGGTTCGGGAGCAATCAGCCTCAGCATTTT
J gene: TRBJ1-2; V gene: TRBV10-3; D gene: .; clone size: few; CDR3 protein: CAITHKLTDHYGYTF; CDR3 DNA: TGTGCCATCACTCATAAGCTGACAGATCACTATGGCTACACCTTC
J gene: TRBJ2-3; V gene: TRBV10-2; D gene: TRBD2; clone size: once; CDR3 protein: CASSNRTSGATQYF; CDR3 DNA: TGCGCCAGCAGCAACCGGACTAGTGGAGCTACGCAGTATTTT
J gene: TRBJ2-1; V gene: TRBV2; D gene: .; clone size: .; CDR3 protein: CASSPRGSSYNEQFF; CDR3 DNA: TGTGCCAGCAGTCCCCGGGGGAGCTCCTACAATGAGCAGTTCTTC
J gene: TRBJ1-1; V gene: TRBV12-3/TRBV12-4; D gene: TRBD1; clone size: .; CDR3 protein: CASSFVRDSEAFF; CDR3 DNA: TGTGCCAGCAGTTTTGTACGGGACAGCGAAGCTTTCTTT
J gene: TRBJ2-2; V gene: TRBV27; D gene: TRBD1; clone size: .; CDR3 protein: CASSLYPGQVDHTGELFF; CDR3 DNA: TGTGCCAGCAGTTTATACCCCGGACAGGTCGATCACACCGGGGAGCTGTTTTTT
J gene: TRBJ2-3; V gene: TRBV19; D gene: .; clone size: few; CDR3 protein: CASSMSGTDTQYF; CDR3 DNA: TGTGCCAGTAGTATGTCGGGGACAGATACGCAGTATTTT
J gene: TRBJ1-6; V gene: TRBV11-2; D gene: .; clone size: .; CDR3 protein: CASSFVQGYNSPLHF; CDR3 DNA: TGTGCCAGCAGCTTCGTCCAGGGGTATAATTCACCCCTCCACTTT
J gene: TRBJ2-1; V gene: TRBV7-9; D gene: .; clone size: .; CDR3 protein: CASSLMNSGQFF; CDR3 DNA: TGTGCCAGCAGTCTAATGAACAGCGGGCAGTTCTTC
J gene: TRBJ1-5; V gene: TRBV5-6; D gene: TRBD1; clone size: .; CDR3 protein: CASSSQGRWESAQHF; CDR3 DNA: TGTGCCAGCAGCTCACAGGGGAGGTGGGAATCAGCCCAGCATTTT
J gene: TRBJ1-4; V gene: TRBV5-1; D gene: .; clone size: once; CDR3 protein: CASRPLDNPAEKLFF; CDR3 DNA: TGCGCCAGCAGACCCCTCGACAACCCGGCGGAAAAACTGTTTTTT
J gene: TRBJ2-4; V gene: TRBV4-2; D gene: .; clone size: .; CDR3 protein: CASSQDSGQAAKNIQYF; CDR3 DNA: TGTGCCAGCAGCCAAGATAGTGGGCAGGCGGCCAAAAACATTCAGTACTTC
J gene: TRBJ2-3; V gene: TRBV11-3; D gene: TRBD1; clone size: .; CDR3 protein: CASSQGTGVTDTQYF; CDR3 DNA: TGTGCCAGCAGCCAAGGGACAGGGGTTACAGATACGCAGTATTTT
J gene: TRBJ2-1; V gene: TRBV20-1; D gene: TRBD2; clone size: .; CDR3 protein: CSPGGPKQFF; CDR3 DNA: TGCAGTCCGGGGGGGCCCAAGCAGTTCTTC
J gene: TRBJ1-2; V gene: TRBV18; D gene: TRBD1; clone size: .; CDR3 protein: CASSPDRAYGYTF; CDR3 DNA: TGTGCCAGCTCACCGGACAGGGCCTATGGCTACACCTTC
J gene: TRBJ2-7; V gene: TRBV21-1; D gene: .; clone size: .; CDR3 protein: CASSLRGIQGGQGYEQYF; CDR3 DNA: TGTGCCAGCAGCCTAAGGGGGATACAGGGGGGCCAAGGCTACGAGCAGTACTTC
J gene: TRBJ2-3; V gene: TRBV9; D gene: TRBD1; clone size: .; CDR3 protein: CASSVLGQGTDTQYF; CDR3 DNA: TGTGCCAGCAGCGTACTAGGACAGGGGACAGATACGCAGTATTTT
J gene: TRBJ2-1; V gene: TRBV9; D gene: .; clone size: .; CDR3 protein: CASSVGGSGYNEQFF; CDR3 DNA: TGTGCCAGCAGCGTAGGCGGTAGCGGCTACAATGAGCAGTTCTTC
J gene: TRBJ1-1; V gene: TRBV3-1/TRBV3-2; D gene: TRBD1; clone size: once; CDR3 protein: CASSPTGVTEAFF; CDR3 DNA: TGTGCCAGCAGCCCCACAGGGGTTACTGAAGCTTTCTTT
J gene: TRBJ1-2; V gene: TRBV19; D gene: .; clone size: .; CDR3 protein: CASRRAPKGRGYGYTF; CDR3 DNA: TGTGCCAGTAGACGCGCCCCGAAGGGGCGAGGCTATGGCTACACCTTC
J gene: TRBJ2-3; V gene: TRBV7-2; D gene: .; clone size: .; CDR3 protein: CASSPAWGEGGTDTQYF; CDR3 DNA: TGTGCCAGCAGCCCCGCCTGGGGGGAGGGGGGCACAGATACGCAGTATTTT
J gene: TRBJ1-1; V gene: TRBV20-1; D gene: .; clone size: .; CDR3 protein: CSARVGGEAFF; CDR3 DNA: TGCAGTGCTAGAGTGGGGGGAGAAGCTTTCTTT
J gene: TRBJ2-3; V gene: TRBV19; D gene: .; clone size: .; CDR3 protein: CASRIQGQDTQYF; CDR3 DNA: TGTGCCAGTAGGATACAGGGTCAAGATACGCAGTATTTT
J gene: TRBJ2-1; V gene: TRBV6-2/TRBV6-3; D gene: TRBD2; clone size: .; CDR3 protein: CASSIGRRGGTEQFF; CDR3 DNA: TGTGCCAGCAGTATTGGGCGGCGGGGGGGCACTGAGCAGTTCTTC
J gene: TRBJ1-5; V gene: TRBV28; D gene: TRBD1; clone size: .; CDR3 protein: CASSLSGGPYYSNQPQHF; CDR3 DNA: TGTGCCAGCAGTTTGTCAGGGGGCCCCTACTATAGCAATCAGCCCCAGCATTTT
J gene: TRBJ1-2; V gene: TRBV19; D gene: .; clone size: .; CDR3 protein: CASSMTFRLIAGYTF; CDR3 DNA: TGTGCCAGTAGTATGACATTCCGCTTAATTGCTGGCTACACCTTC
J gene: TRBJ1-4; V gene: TRBV6-5; D gene: .; clone size: few; CDR3 protein: CASSYGGTANEKLFF; CDR3 DNA: TGTGCCAGCAGTTACGGGGGGACGGCTAATGAAAAACTGTTTTTT
J gene: TRBJ1-3; V gene: TRBV9; D gene: .; clone size: .; CDR3 protein: CASTLESSGNTIYF; CDR3 DNA: TGTGCCAGCACCCTTGAGTCCTCTGGAAACACCATATATTTT
J gene: TRBJ2-3; V gene: TRBV5-1; D gene: TRBD2; clone size: .; CDR3 protein: CASSLSAGVGTDTQYF; CDR3 DNA: TGCGCCAGCAGCTTGTCCGCGGGAGTCGGCACAGATACGCAGTATTTT
J gene: TRBJ2-1; V gene: TRBV5-1; D gene: .; clone size: once; CDR3 protein: CASSFRVGEQFF; CDR3 DNA: TGCGCCAGCAGCTTCAGGGTGGGTGAGCAGTTCTTC
J gene: TRBJ1-2; V gene: TRBV6-5; D gene: TRBD1; clone size: .; CDR3 protein: CASSPHRDREHGYTF; CDR3 DNA: TGTGCCAGCAGTCCCCACCGGGACAGGGAACATGGCTACACCTTC